The 25 T cell receptor beta chains given below trace back to one sample, sequenced in a study of beta chain features in type 1 diabetes. Of the isolated RNA, all was reverse transcribed, and so the sequenced material was expressed TCRB transcripts. Clones were read by immunoSEQ multiplex PCR, and TCRdb kept only the in-frame ones, dropping some. Of 150,000 or so clones in the sample, roughly 10% were seen once. Sequencing was performed on central memory CD4+ T cells from blood. These receptors all come from a man in his late teens or twenties in good health.

This clone came up a few times. The chain employs TRBV7-3 and TRBJ2-6; 7 nucleotides agree with TRBD1. The CDR3 extends over 17 amino acids. J was trimmed by 0 bases and V by 5 bases; bases with no gene match: 7. Germline V gene data show CDR1 as SGHTA and CDR2 as FQGTGA. The CDR3 DNA reads TGTGCCAGCAGCAAGGGACAGATAAGCTCTGGGGCCAACGTCCTGACTTTC. Translating gives CASSKGQISSGANVLTF.

This chain links TRBV9 with TRBJ2-1, with D unclear. The CDR3 loop spans 12 amino acids. Trimming removed 2 bases from V and 6 bases from J, with 6 bases in between. CDR1 SGDLS and CDR2 YYNGEE come from the germline V gene. The CDR3 coding sequence is TGTGCCAGCAGCGTCCGACGCAATGAGCAGTTCTTC. Amino acids: CASSVRRNEQFF.

This chain uses TRBV7-6 with TRBJ1-5; D gene uncertain. In germline, CDR1 is SGHVS, CDR2 FNYEAQ. CDR3 size: 13 residues. V was shortened by 1 base and J by 2 bases, with 3 bases between the two germline ends. The CDR3 DNA follows: TGTGCCAGCAGCTTAGAACGCAATCAGCCCCAGCATTTT. Its translation: CASSLERNQPQHF.

In its sample, this clone was seen a few times. This rearrangement joins TRBV30 to TRBJ1-1; D gene uncertain. Germline CDR1 and CDR2: GTSNPN and SVGIG (reference sequence). The CDR3 covers 15 residues. Trimming removed 0 bases from V and 0 bases from J, with 11 bases in between. As DNA, the CDR3 is TGTGCCTGGAGTGTAAGGCGGAACTTGAACACTGAAGCTTTCTTT. Protein product: CAWSVRRNLNTEAFF.

This clone was counted between two and nine times. Other DNA sequences in this specimen translate into the identical CDR3. The rearrangement uses TRBV20-1 and TRBJ2-7, with D tentatively TRBD1 (5 bases). Germline values: CDR1 DFQATT, CDR2 SNEGSKA (reference sequence). CDR3 length: 11 amino acids. V was shortened by 4 bases and J by 2 bases, with 6 bases between the two germline ends. DNA of the CDR3: TGCAGTGCTAAGGACACCTACGAGCAGTACTTC. Translated, it gives CSAKDTYEQYF.

This chain links TRBV10-3 with TRBJ2-1; maybe TRBD1 (8 bases). Germline V gene lookup returns CDR1 ENHRY and CDR2 SYGVKD. The CDR3 is 23 residues long. Trimming stripped 3 bases from V and 0 bases from J, with 33 bases between. DNA of the CDR3: TGTGCCATCAGTGATAGGACAGGGCGAACCCTGACCAGGCTAGCGGCCTCCTACAATGAGCAGTTCTTC. Its translation is CAISDRTGRTLTRLAASYNEQFF.

The DNA for the CDR3 is TGTGCCAGCAGCTTAGAGAGGGGAAGCGGGAGACCCTCCTACAATGAGCAGTTCTTC. As protein: CASSLERGSGRPSYNEQFF. V is TRBV7-2 and J is TRBJ2-1; 8 bases are shared with TRBD2. The CDR3 is made up of 19 amino acids. The V gene end was trimmed by 1 base and the J gene end by 0 bases; junction bases not matched to a gene: 11. Germline assignment: CDR1 SGHTA and CDR2 FQGNSA.

The chain combines TRBV28 with TRBJ1-2; the match to TRBD1 covers 8 bases. The CDR3 covers 16 residues. With V trimmed by 1 base and J by 5 bases, 9 bases remained unmatched. Per the germline V gene, CDR1 is MDHEN and CDR2 is SYDVKM. The CDR3 bases are TGTGCCAGCAGTTTATCTCAGGGGGCGGCCGTATATGGCTACACCTTC. Protein: CASSLSQGAAVYGYTF.

The gene calls are TRBV7-2 and TRBJ2-3, with D uncertain. This CDR3 spans 17 amino acids. The V gene's germline CDR1 is SGHTA and CDR2 FQGNSA. V lost 0 bases, J lost 2 bases, and 15 bases lay in between. CDR3 DNA sequence: TGTGCCAGCAGCTTAGCGACGACCGCGAGGATCACAGATACGCAGTATTTT. Translating gives CASSLATTARITDTQYF.

This clone was counted only a few times. The genes are TRBV10-3 and TRBJ2-3, with TRBD2 as a possible D gene (6 bases). In germline, CDR1 is ENHRY, CDR2 SYGVKD. V shed 7 bases and J shed 1 base, with 15 bases lying between them. The CDR3 has 15 residues. CDR3 in amino acids: CAINPTSPGTDTQYF. CDR3 nucleotides: TGTGCCATCAACCCGACTAGTCCTGGCACAGATACGCAGTATTTT.

The CDR3 DNA is TGTGCCAGCAGTTCGGGGGCTGGCAATCAGCCCCAGCATTTT. It specifies CASSSGAGNQPQHF. This chain uses TRBV28 with TRBJ1-5, with D perhaps TRBD1 (6 bases). The V gene lost 4 bases and the J gene lost 2 bases, with 9 bases spanning the gap. This CDR3 spans 14 amino acids. From germline, CDR1 is MDHEN and CDR2 SYDVKM. Supplemented by reference TRBV28 and TRBJ1-5, the full variable domain reads DVKVTQSSRYLVKRTGEKVFLECVQDMDHENMFWYRQDPGLGLRLIYFSYDVKMKEKGDIPEGYSVSREKKERFSLILESASTNQTSMYLCASSSGAGNQPQHFGDGTRLSIL.

The chain carries TRBV5-4 and TRBJ2-7; D could derive from TRBD1 or TRBD2 (5 bases each). Deletions cut 4 bases from V and 7 bases from J, with 21 bases between. The length of the CDR3 is 15 residues. Per the germline V gene, CDR1 is SGHNT and CDR2 is YYREEE (reference sequence). CDR3 nucleotide sequence: TGTGCCAGCAGCCGGGAAGGGGCCTTGCTACAAGAGCAGTACTTC. Its protein is CASSREGALLQEQYF.

V is TRBV2 and J is TRBJ2-2, with D perhaps assigned TRBD1 or TRBD2 (5 bases each). This CDR3 is 15 amino acids long. V was cut by 9 bases and J by 1 base, with 15 bases left in between. Per germline, CDR1 SNHLY and CDR2 FYNNEI. The CDR3 region has the DNA TGTGCCAGTGTATCCGGGACGGGGAACACCGGGGAGCTGTTTTTT. Protein product: CASVSGTGNTGELFF.

This clone came up a few times. The chain carries TRBV27 and TRBJ2-7; 7 bases are shared with TRBD1. This CDR3 region has 15 residues. V dropped 6 bases and J dropped 7; count of bases not matched to a gene: 15. Germline values: CDR1 MNHEY, CDR2 SMNVEV (reference sequence). The CDR3 is CASSNPGGRVGEQYF. CDR3 coding DNA: TGTGCCAGCAGCAACCCAGGGGGAAGGGTTGGGGAGCAGTACTTC.

This clone was seen a handful of times. CDR3 in amino acids: CASSHRDRDSPLHF. The CDR3 coding sequence is TGTGCCAGCAGCCACCGGGACAGGGATTCACCCCTCCACTTT. V is TRBV11-1 and J is TRBJ1-6; 9 nucleotides line up with TRBD1. CDR3 size: 14 residues. The germline CDR1 and CDR2 sequences are SGHAT and FQDESV (reference sequence). V lost 5 bases, J lost 8 bases, and 4 bases stayed unmatched.

The chain links TRBV5-1 to TRBJ2-3; D unresolved. Germline V CDR1 and CDR2: SGHRS, YFSETQ. The CDR3 contains 13 residues. The V end lost 0 bases, the J end lost 6 bases, and 8 bases lay between the germline ends. In DNA, the CDR3 is TGCGCCAGCAGCTTGGTAAGGTCTGATACGCAGTATTTT. It is translated as CASSLVRSDTQYF.

V and J are TRBV27 and TRBJ1-5, with D possibly matching TRBD1 (5 bases). Trimming left V 3 bases short and J 4 bases short, with 10 bases between. Germline CDR1 reads MNHEY; CDR2 reads SMNVEV (reference sequence). The CDR3 has 14 residues. The CDR3 reads CASSFRQLNQPQHF. The CDR3 coding sequence is TGTGCCAGCAGTTTCAGACAGTTAAATCAGCCCCAGCATTTT.

This clone was seen ten or more times. The chain carries TRBV10-3 and TRBJ2-3; 9 positions match TRBD1. The CDR3 is 13 amino acids. With V trimmed by 11 bases and J by 4 bases, 7 bases remained unmatched. The germline CDR1 and CDR2 sequences are ENHRY and SYGVKD. The CDR3 spells CAGRRQGADTQYF. CDR3 nucleotide sequence: TGTGCCGGCAGGAGACAGGGGGCAGATACGCAGTATTTT.

This clone has just a few counts. The chain is built from TRBV11-2 and TRBJ2-1, with 9 bases that match TRBD1. Trimming took 6 bases from V and 9 from J; bases not matched to a gene: 15. CDR1 is SGHAT, CDR2 FQNNGV, per germline. The CDR3 sequence is 16 residues long. The CDR3 nucleotides read TGTGCCAGCAGACTTCATGGGACAGGGCCCCGGACTGAGCAGTTCTTC. It specifies CASRLHGTGPRTEQFF.

There are a few counts of this clone. The chain recombines TRBV28 with TRBJ1-6; D is ambiguous. This CDR3 has 12 residues. The V end lost 3 bases, the J end lost 9 bases, and 6 bases lay between the germline ends. Germline V CDR1 and CDR2: MDHEN, SYDVKM. The CDR3 DNA reads TGTGCCAGCAGTTTCAGCACTTCACCCCTCCACTTT. Translated: CASSFSTSPLHF.

The chain recombines TRBV11-1 with TRBJ2-1, with 9 bases matching TRBD1. This CDR3 contains 15 residues. The ends lost 3 bases at V and 1 base at J; junction bases unmatched: 1. In germline, CDR1 is SGHAT, CDR2 FQDESV (reference sequence). The CDR3: CASSLGTGSYNEQFF. The DNA for the CDR3 is TGTGCCAGCAGCTTGGGGACAGGGTCCTACAATGAGCAGTTCTTC.

This clone was observed a handful of times. V gene TRBV10-3 combines with J gene TRBJ1-2, with D possibly being TRBD1 (5 bases). The CDR3 is 16 amino acids. Germline CDR1 reads ENHRY; CDR2 reads SYGVKD. V was pared by 6 bases and J by 3 bases, with 20 bases between. DNA for the CDR3: TGTGCCATCAGCCTCACACAGGTGGCGCTGGACTATGGCTACACCTTC. This encodes CAISLTQVALDYGYTF.

This clone was found a few times. A much more abundant neighbour one base away suggests this may be a read error. V gene TRBV13 combines with J gene TRBJ2-1, with D tentatively TRBD2 (6 bases). Germline V gene data show CDR1 as PRHDT and CDR2 as FYEKMQ (reference sequence). V dropped 5 bases and J dropped 6 bases, with 14 bases sitting between them. This CDR3 is built from 14 residues. The CDR3 here is CASSPRDWSNEQFF. As DNA, the CDR3 is TGTGCCAGCAGCCCCCGGGACTGGAGCAATGAGCAGTTCTTC.

The V and J genes are TRBV18 and TRBJ2-7, with D tentatively TRBD2 (5 bases). The V end was cut by 0 bases, the J end by 1 base, with 10 bases between. The CDR3 consists of 15 residues. Germline values: CDR1 KGHSH, CDR2 LQKENI. The CDR3 sequence is CASSPPSWRSYEQYF. The DNA for the CDR3 is TGTGCCAGCTCACCACCGAGTTGGAGGTCCTACGAGCAGTACTTC.

This clone was observed a few times. The gene calls are TRBV7-8 and TRBJ2-4; 7 bases are a match to TRBD1. Germline V gene data show CDR1 as SGHVS and CDR2 as FQNEAQ. V dropped 8 bases and J dropped 2; count of bases not matched to a gene: 6. This CDR3 is 14 amino acids long. The CDR3 spells CASAGTAPKNIQYF. The DNA for the CDR3 is TGTGCCAGCGCCGGGACAGCACCCAAAAACATTCAGTACTTC. Full variable domain (outside the CDR3, taken from reference TRBV7-8 and TRBJ2-4): GAGVSQSPRYKVAKRGQDVALRCDPISGHVSLFWYQQALGQGPEFLTYFQNEAQLDKSGLPSDRFFAERPEGSVSTLKIQRTQQEDSAVYLCASAGTAPKNIQYFGAGTRLSVL.